This T cell receptor beta chain was identified in a study of cytomegalovirus exposure and HLA in healthy donors. Study information: Of several hundred genotyped donors, roughly 81% grouped in the Caucasian-associated ancestry cluster.

The CDR3 loop spans 11 amino acids. The ends were cut back, 2 bases at V and 7 bases at J, with 7 bases in the middle. Germline CDR1 and CDR2: SGHKS and YYEKEE (reference sequence). As regards this clone: The antigen remains unidentified.

In the PCR, 60 Vbeta and 13 Jbeta primers were used. The protocol was immunoSEQ multiplex PCR, while the TCRdb copy is restricted to in-frame clones and leaves out a portion. The profile shows 150,000 to 160,000 clones, about three quarters of them singletons. General study points: Solely CMV serostatus was available to characterize immune exposure. TCR sequences were mostly rare, though some public TCRs occurred in many donors.

This clonotype was obtained from a woman aged 40 to 55 in good health and CMV-seronegative. The sequencing input was PBMCs. The rearrangement joins TRBV5-5 to TRBJ2-7, with D unclear. CDR3 nucleotides: TGTGCCAGCAGCTTTAACAGTGAGCAGTACTTC. It codes for CASSFNSEQYF.